The sequence of this T cell receptor (beta chain) was determined in a study of shared clonotypes between healthy human individuals (dated by TCRdb to 2020 to 2021). For the wider study: The cohort included three men and a couple of women between 18 and 49 years of age. For each donor, three plates each were used for CD4 naive and CD4 memory, two plates were used for CD8 naive, and one plate was used for CD8 memory. To estimate repertoire size and how much clonotype sharing occurs between individuals, the study deeply sequenced the blood TCR repertoires of five healthy adults. Libraries were prepared and TCR repertoires were sequenced by different laboratories using diverse techniques, in order to increase sequencing depth and limit assay-specific biases. Leukapheresis yielded between about 0.85 and 10 billion PBMCs per donor. Summary of the overall study and its limitations: Sampling was restricted to blood, and TCR repertoires in tissue are likely to differ from TCR repertoires in blood. Clonotypes shared by all four sorted-subset donors showed higher generation probabilities than non-shared clonotypes. Because the study included a small number of donors, the genetic and exposure-history diversity represented was limited. Naive subsets generally had larger estimated clonotype richness than memory subsets. Rarefaction of sorted-subset datasets indicated incomplete sequencing despite the large sequencing depth. Across several donors, approximately 5% of naive CD4, roughly 3.4% of naive CD8, 2% to 2.5% of memory CD4, and roughly 0.4% of memory CD8 clonotypes were shared. Pairwise subsampling indicated that sequencing depth was expected to affect the degree of clonotype sharing among donors.

Using the deep immunoSEQ assay, TCR CDR3 regions were amplified from genomic DNA by multiplex PCR. Extracted genomic DNA from each cell subset was distributed evenly across all wells of several immunoSEQ 96-well plates, and each plate was treated as a replicate. Each replicate PCR for sorted subsets received roughly 0.2 ug genomic DNA, equal to about 30,000 T cell genomes. Purified libraries were measured with a Qubit 3.0 fluorometer, size-checked on a Bioanalyzer 2100, and measured again with the KAPA Library Quantification kit. Each immunoSEQ 96-well plate was sequenced on its own single-read 150-cycle Illumina NextSeq 550 flow cell. In the original analysis: Because the immunoSEQ output held only junctional sequences and lacked quality scores, the filtering could not match the filtering applied to full-length reads. Sequences were annotated with PyIR, a Python wrapper for IgBLAST v1.9, using IMGT germline references to assign V/J genes and CDR3. Any read was removed if the V/J assignment was weak (E-value above 1e-6), the CDR3 was missing, or the read contained stop codons, out-of-frame junctions, or ambiguous translated residues. V3J clonotypes were defined as sequences sharing an identical inferred V gene, J gene, and CDR3 amino acid sequence. To compute the percentage overlap between repertoires, the number of shared unique clonotypes was divided by the size of the smaller repertoire. RTK rarefaction, the Chao1 estimator, and Recon v2.1 estimates of unobserved clonotypes were used to assess repertoire richness. For all TCRbeta clonotypes obtained by the gDNA method from a few donors, generation probabilities were computed with OLGA. Sourced from immuneACCESS, this table was stored by TCRdb with only in-frame sequences that have V and J called. A share of the clones is absent; for the studies checked, an unresolved V gene accounts for under half, and the remainder has no known explanation. V and J calls and clone size are given by that table; D and trimming were obtained from the DNA. The table for this sample lists more than 2,000,000 clones; 90% to 95% of them were counted only once. Clones ranked in the top ten supply about 0.37% of the sample.

The donors were healthy, HIV-negative adults with no recently reported acute infections or vaccinations. Every donor was a Caucasian adult living in Nashville, Tennessee, USA. CD4+ T cells were enriched by magnetic negative selection; naive cells were then positively selected on CD45RA, and the negative fraction formed the memory subset. After blood collection by leukapheresis, PBMCs were isolated using Ficoll-Histopaque density gradient centrifugation and then cryopreserved in the vapor phase of liquid nitrogen. Purity and quantity of every magnetically sorted T cell population were checked by analytical flow cytometry. Genomic DNA was isolated from every sorted fraction and measured by UV absorbance on a Nanodrop 2000c. As for this clone: It lacks a known antigen. No per-base quality is available; no much larger clone lies one base away.

The receptor's source is a man between 18 and 29 years old in good health. Some clones in this sample may be carry-over from other donors' samples. The sequenced sample was naive CD4+ T cells from PBMCs. In light of the paper, this sample's cell subset or site label describes: CD45RA+ positively selected.

The CDR3 sequence is CASRPAGAGQPQHF. Here is the DNA: TGTGCCAGCAGGCCTGCAGGGGCGGGCCAGCCCCAGCATTTT. The chain uses TRBV28 and TRBJ1-5; 6 matching bases give a weak D call of TRBD1. CDR1 MDHEN and CDR2 SYDVKM were looked up in the germline V gene. From its cysteine to its phenylalanine, the CDR3 spans 14 amino acids. Only the CDR3 portion is preserved as DNA: 42 bases, with reading frame beginning at the first base. Trimming costs V 6 bases and J 7 bases, and their ends lie 16 bases apart.